The table lists the clone carrying this T cell receptor beta chain with a count of one. J was trimmed by 4 bases and V by 7 bases; bases with no gene match: 8. This CDR3 is built from 13 residues. Germline loops: CDR1 SGHDT, CDR2 YYEEEE. Original processing methods: How many nucleated cells were present was estimated from reference gene primer amplification. Sequencing was performed with immunoSEQ multiplex PCR; in TCRdb, only in-frame clones are kept and a portion is missing. The DNA gave D and trimming, while V, J and clone size come from that table. The table has approximately 85,000 clones, roughly 80% seen once. The sample is drawn from a study of blood T cell repertoires in COVID-19. Overall study: Whether acute or convalescent, the COVID-19 samples came from the United States, Italy and Spain. The cDNA or gDNA used as material had been derived from T cells, B-cell-depleted T cells, or PBMCs.

The chain couples TRBV5-6 to TRBJ2-7, with 7 bases fitting TRBD1. This clonotype was obtained from a woman aged 70-85 years with active or convalescent COVID-19. The sample comprised peripheral blood. In nucleotides, the CDR3 is TGTGCCAGCCAGCTGGGACAGTTATACGAGCAGTACTTC. This encodes CASQLGQLYEQYF.